These 29 T cell receptor beta chains came from one sample sequenced in a study of cytomegalovirus exposure and HLA in healthy donors. PCR primers comprised 60 Vbeta and 13 Jbeta primers. TCRdb keeps only in-frame clones here, not all; method: immunoSEQ multiplex PCR. Here the sample spans 130,000 or so clones, more than 75% being singletons. The sequenced sample consisted of PBMCs. The receptor set was obtained from a woman between 45 and 60 years old in good health and CMV-seropositive.

The chain recombines TRBV7-2 with TRBJ2-1; 8 nucleotides align to TRBD2. CDR1 is SGHTA and CDR2 is FQGNSA in the germline V gene. There are 13 residues in the CDR3. V lost 5 bases to trimming and J lost 7 bases; unmatched junction nucleotides: 4. CDR3 coding DNA: TGTGCCAGCAGCGGACGGGGGGGGAATGAGCAGTTCTTC. Translating gives CASSGRGGNEQFF. The variable domain in full, completed from reference TRBV7-2 and TRBJ2-1, reads GAGVSQSPSNKVTEKGKDVELRCDPISGHTALYWYRQSLGQGLEFLIYFQGNSAPDKSGLPSDRFSAERTGGSVSTLTIQRTQQEDSAVYLCASSGRGGNEQFFGPGTRLTVL.

This chain uses TRBV28 with TRBJ2-3; 10 nucleotides match TRBD2. CDR1 is MDHEN, CDR2 SYDVKM, per germline. The CDR3 has 16 amino acids. V lost 5 bases to trimming and J lost 4 bases; unmatched junction nucleotides: 9. The CDR3 nucleotides read TGTGCCAGCAGTGAAACAATAGCGGGAGGATCAGATACGCAGTATTTT. This sequence encodes CASSETIAGGSDTQYF.

The chain links TRBV6-5 to TRBJ2-1; D perhaps matches TRBD2 (6 bases). The V end lost 6 bases, the J end lost 8 bases, and 17 bases lay between the germline ends. CDR1 and CDR2 from the germline V gene are MNHEY and SVGAGI. This CDR3 has 14 amino acids. The CDR3 sequence: CASRGMLAEYEQFF. CDR3 nucleotides: TGTGCCAGCAGGGGGATGTTAGCGGAGTATGAGCAGTTCTTC.

V gene TRBV5-6 combines with J gene TRBJ2-3, with 8 bases identical to TRBD1. Germline assignment: CDR1 SGHDT and CDR2 YYEEEE. Trimming cost V 2 bases and J 10 bases; bases outside gene matches: 6. The CDR3 is 13 residues long. The CDR3 DNA sequence: TGTGCCAGCAGCTTAGCACCGACAGGGGCGCAGTATTTT. This translates into CASSLAPTGAQYF.

The chain uses TRBV18 and TRBJ1-5, with D perhaps matching TRBD1 (6 bases). CDR3 length: 15 residues. Per germline, CDR1 KGHSH and CDR2 LQKENI. V lost 3 bases to trimming and J lost 7 bases, with 16 bases between them. In DNA form, the CDR3 reads TGTGCCAGCTCACCCTACAGGGACGACCGCCAGCCCCAGCATTTT. Its translation: CASSPYRDDRQPQHF.

V usage is TRBV21-1 and J usage is TRBJ1-5; TRBD1, the table's D call, lacks a check against the DNA. TRBV21-1 is labeled a pseudogene. The CDR3 is 16 residues long. The CDR3 nucleotides read TGTGCCAGCATCGCCACAGGGGGCGGGGGTGGCCAGCCCCAGCATTTT. This sequence encodes CASIATGGGGGQPQHF.

This chain joins TRBV6-6 and TRBJ1-1; possible D gene TRBD1, 5 bases. Germline V gives CDR1 MNHNY, CDR2 SVGAGI (reference sequence). CDR3 length: 14 amino acids. Trimming pared 8 bases from V and 2 bases from J, leaving 15 bases between. The CDR3 spells CASGRGEGNTEAFF. The CDR3 coding sequence is TGTGCCAGCGGTCGGGGGGAGGGCAACACTGAAGCTTTCTTT.

This chain joins TRBV30 and TRBJ2-7; possibly TRBD2 for D (5 bases). Germline assignment: CDR1 GTSNPN and CDR2 SVGIG (reference sequence). This CDR3 spans 14 amino acids. The V end was cut by 0 bases, the J end by 2 bases, with 11 bases between. The CDR3 region is CAWSVGSGAYEQYF. CDR3 DNA: TGTGCCTGGAGTGTGGGCTCCGGGGCCTACGAGCAGTACTTC.

The rearrangement links TRBV2 to TRBJ2-5; 9 bases line up with TRBD1. The end of the DNA fits TRBJ2-7 better, so the J call may be wrong. The CDR3 runs 14 residues. From germline, CDR1 is SNHLY and CDR2 FYNNEI. The CDR3 here is CASRETGGGYEQYF. The CDR3 DNA reads TGTGCCAGCAGAGAGACAGGGGGAGGCTACGAGCAGTACTTC.

The chain recombines TRBV20-1 with TRBJ2-1, with D unresolved. From germline, CDR1 is DFQATT and CDR2 SNEGSKA (reference sequence). The CDR3 runs to 11 residues. Trimming cost V 5 bases and J 7 bases, with 9 bases left between them. As DNA, the CDR3 is TGCAGTGCTGGCACCCTGAATGAGCAGTTCTTC. This translates into CSAGTLNEQFF.

The sample holds one count of this clone. The chain joins TRBV2 to TRBJ2-7; TRBD1 aligns across 9 bases. This CDR3 has 12 residues. J gave up 12 bases and V 8 bases, and 11 bases lay outside the gene matches. In germline, CDR1 is SNHLY, CDR2 FYNNEI. CDR3 sequence (DNA): TGTGCCAGCGCACGGGACAGGGCATTTCTGTACTTC. Amino acid sequence: CASARDRAFLYF.

The chain joins TRBV7-9 to TRBJ1-1, with D perhaps matching TRBD1 (5 bases). Germline CDR1 and CDR2: SEHNR and FQNEAQ (reference sequence). The CDR3 is made up of 16 amino acids. V gave up 5 bases and J gave up 3 bases, with 19 bases separating them. The CDR3 bases are TGTGCCAGCAGCCCCCCCGACAGCGCGTGGTACACTGAAGCTTTCTTT. Its translation is CASSPPDSAWYTEAFF.

This clone occurred once. In the same sample, other DNA sequences code for this CDR3. This chain uses TRBV5-1 with TRBJ2-3, with 7 bases lining up with TRBD2. The V segment lost 0 bases and the J segment 0 bases; nucleotides outside the gene matches: 1. This CDR3 is built from 15 residues. Germline V gene data show CDR1 as SGHRS and CDR2 as YFSETQ. The CDR3 nucleotides read TGCGCCAGCAGCTTGGGAGCGGGAAGCACAGATACGCAGTATTTT. Translated, it gives CASSLGAGSTDTQYF.

J is TRBJ2-1 and V is TRBV19, with 7 nucleotides matching TRBD2. Germline lookup yields CDR1 LNHDA and CDR2 SQIVND (reference sequence). CDR3 length: 16 amino acids. With V trimmed by 6 bases and J by 5 bases, 13 bases remained unmatched. CDR3 DNA sequence: TGTGCCAGTAGAGTCGCGGGAGTAGGGCTTAACAATGAGCAGTTCTTC. Translation gives CASRVAGVGLNNEQFF. Complete variable domain (other parts from reference TRBV19 and TRBJ2-1): DGGITQSPKYLFRKEGQNVTLSCEQNLNHDAMYWYRQDPGQGLRLIYYSQIVNDFQKGDIAEGYSVSREKKESFPLTVTSAQKNPTAFYLCASRVAGVGLNNEQFFGPGTRLTVL.

The chain has TRBV5-3 and TRBJ2-1; 10 nucleotides line up with TRBD1. TRBV5-3 is filed as an ORF, its function uncertain. J lost 9 bases, V lost 10 bases, and 10 bases had no gene match. The CDR3 has 13 amino acids. Here the CDR3 reads CALGGTGAGEQFF. The CDR3 DNA sequence: TGTGCCCTAGGGGGGACAGGGGCGGGTGAGCAGTTCTTC.

The chain links TRBV15 to TRBJ1-4; D not resolved. V was clipped by 1 base and J by 5 bases, with 11 bases between them. Looked up from germline, CDR1 is LNHNV and CDR2 is YYDKDF (reference sequence). This CDR3 contains 15 residues. For the CDR3, the DNA is TGTGCCACCAGCAGAGGGTCCGAACGGAATGAAAAACTGTTTTTT. Its protein is CATSRGSERNEKLFF. Full variable domain (rest looked up from reference TRBV15 and TRBJ1-4): DAMVIQNPRYQVTQFGKPVTLSCSQTLNHNVMYWYQQKSSQAPKLLFHYYDKDFNNEADTPDNFQSRRPNTSFCFLDIRSPGLGDTAMYLCATSRGSERNEKLFFGSGTQLSVL.

This chain joins TRBV5-1 and TRBJ2-7; 7 nucleotides line up with TRBD2. CDR3 length: 13 amino acids. J gave up 13 bases and V 0 bases, and 10 bases lay outside the gene matches. CDR1 is SGHRS, CDR2 YFSETQ, per germline. CDR3 sequence reads: CASSLEVGGSSYF. The CDR3 DNA reads TGCGCCAGCAGCTTGGAAGTTGGCGGGAGCTCATACTTC.

The chain employs TRBV27 and TRBJ2-7, with D perhaps matching TRBD1 (5 bases). Trimming took 3 bases from V and 6 from J, leaving 24 bases between them. CDR3 length: 17 amino acids. Germline V CDR1 and CDR2: MNHEY, SMNVEV (reference sequence). The CDR3 sequence is CASSFGSGTREVAEQYF. As DNA, the CDR3 is TGTGCCAGCAGTTTCGGATCGGGCACCAGGGAAGTGGCCGAGCAGTACTTC.

The chain uses TRBV7-3 and TRBJ1-1, with D hard to call. The CDR3 is 13 residues long. CDR1 and CDR2 (germline): SGHTA, FQGTGA. Deletions cut 0 bases from V and 6 bases from J, with 8 bases between. CDR3 protein: CASSLTLGAEAFF. For the CDR3, the DNA is TGTGCCAGCAGCTTAACCTTAGGAGCTGAAGCTTTCTTT.

V gene TRBV7-9 combines with J gene TRBJ1-1; TRBD1 matches 10 bases. The ends lost 5 bases at V and 0 bases at J; junction bases unmatched: 6. The germline CDR1 and CDR2 sequences are SEHNR and FQNEAQ (reference sequence). CDR3 size: 16 residues. The CDR3, as DNA: TGTGCCAGCAGCCCACGACAGGGGGCTATGAACACTGAAGCTTTCTTT. Protein: CASSPRQGAMNTEAFF.

V and J are TRBV14 and TRBJ2-1; 8 positions match TRBD2. J lost 0 bases, V lost 3 bases, and 7 bases had no gene match. The CDR3 contains 17 residues. CDR1 is SGHDN and CDR2 is FVKESK in the germline V gene. The CDR3: CASSHIAGSSSYNEQFF. CDR3 in DNA: TGTGCCAGCAGCCACATAGCGGGGTCGAGCTCCTACAATGAGCAGTTCTTC.

Written as DNA, the CDR3 is TGTGCCTGGAGTCCCGGGGTGGGAGGCAATCAGCCCCAGCATTTT. Translation gives CAWSPGVGGNQPQHF. J is TRBJ1-5 and V is TRBV30; D unclear. Trimming pared 2 bases from V and 2 bases from J, leaving 13 bases between. The CDR3 has 15 amino acids. CDR1 and CDR2 (germline): GTSNPN, SVGIG (reference sequence).

This chain joins TRBV27 and TRBJ2-3; D is unclear. V was cut by 3 bases and J by 9 bases, with 10 bases left in between. Germline values: CDR1 MNHEY, CDR2 SMNVEV (reference sequence). There are 12 residues in the CDR3. CDR3 sequence reads: CASSFIGDTQYF. CDR3 DNA sequence: TGTGCCAGCAGTTTTATAGGAGACACGCAGTATTTT.

CDR3 sequence (DNA): TGTGCCAGCAGCAGGACAGGAAACACTGAAGCTTTCTTT. As protein: CASSRTGNTEAFF. This chain joins TRBV11-3 and TRBJ1-1; 7 bases agree with TRBD1. Germline CDR1 and CDR2: SGHNT and YENEEA. V was clipped by 5 bases and J by 2 bases; unmatched bases: 2. The CDR3 consists of 13 residues.

The chain recombines TRBV11-2 with TRBJ1-5; possibly TRBD1 for D (5 bases). CDR1 is SGHAT, CDR2 FQNNGV, per germline. V gave up 5 bases and J gave up 7 bases, with 12 bases separating them. The CDR3 is made up of 13 amino acids. CDR3 residues: CASSPTGGQPQHF. The CDR3 region has the DNA TGTGCCAGCAGCCCAACAGGAGGGCAGCCCCAGCATTTT.

V gene TRBV13 combines with J gene TRBJ1-2; tentative D call: TRBD1 (5 bases). The CDR3 extends over 14 amino acids. Germline-derived CDR1 and CDR2 are PRHDT and FYEKMQ (reference sequence). Trimming removed 6 bases from V and 6 bases from J, with 17 bases in between. The CDR3 bases are TGTGCCAGCAGTCTCCCACCAGGGCCGGATGGCTACACCTTC. Translating it yields CASSLPPGPDGYTF.

V usage is TRBV4-1 and J usage is TRBJ2-7, with 10 bases that match TRBD2. Germline V gives CDR1 MGHRA, CDR2 YSYEKL. V trimming: 0 bases; J trimming: 6 bases; junction bases outside the gene matches: 2. The CDR3 spans 14 residues. CDR3 sequence (DNA): TGCGCCAGCAGCCAAGAAACTAGCGGGGTCGAGCAGTACTTC. Protein: CASSQETSGVEQYF.

This chain uses TRBV6-1 with TRBJ1-1; D might be TRBD1 (5 bases). Germline loops: CDR1 MNHNS, CDR2 SASEGT. Trimming left V 6 bases short and J 9 bases short, with 17 bases between. The CDR3 sequence is 13 residues long. CDR3 region: CASRVDSAMKAFF. CDR3 in DNA: TGTGCCAGCAGGGTCGACAGTGCCATGAAAGCTTTCTTT.

The rearrangement links TRBV5-1 to TRBJ2-2; TRBD2 matches at 10 bases. Trimming at V came to 2 bases and at J to 4 bases, leaving 11 bases not matched to a gene. Germline V CDR1 and CDR2: SGHRS, YFSETQ. This CDR3 is 18 amino acids long. CDR3 region: CASSFMPSGRAGTGELFF. CDR3 coding DNA: TGCGCCAGCAGCTTTATGCCGAGCGGGAGGGCTGGCACCGGGGAGCTGTTTTTT.